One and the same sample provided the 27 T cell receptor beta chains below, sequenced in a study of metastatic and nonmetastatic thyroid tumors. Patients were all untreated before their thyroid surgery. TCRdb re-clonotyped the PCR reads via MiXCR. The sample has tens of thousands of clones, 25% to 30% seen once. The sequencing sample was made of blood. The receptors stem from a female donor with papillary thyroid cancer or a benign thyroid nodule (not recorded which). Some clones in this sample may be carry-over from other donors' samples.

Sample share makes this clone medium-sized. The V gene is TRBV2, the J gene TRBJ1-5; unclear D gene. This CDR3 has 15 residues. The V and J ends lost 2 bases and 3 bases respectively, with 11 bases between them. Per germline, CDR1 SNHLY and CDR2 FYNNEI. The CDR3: CASSEWQRNNQPQHF. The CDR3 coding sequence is TGTGCCAGCAGTGAATGGCAGAGAAACAATCAGCCCCAGCATTTT.

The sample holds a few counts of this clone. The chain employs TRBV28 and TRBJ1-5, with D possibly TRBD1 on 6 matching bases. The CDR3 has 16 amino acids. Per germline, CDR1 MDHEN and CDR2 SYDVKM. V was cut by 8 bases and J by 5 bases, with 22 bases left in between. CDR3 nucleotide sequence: TGTGCCAGCGGCATCAAGGGCAGGGGCGTCGATCAGCCCCAGCATTTT. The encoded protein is CASGIKGRGVDQPQHF. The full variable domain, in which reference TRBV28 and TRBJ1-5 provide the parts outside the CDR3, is DVKVTQSSRYLVKRTGEKVFLECVQDMDHENMFWYRQDPGLGLRLIYFSYDVKMKEKGDIPEGYSVSREKKERFSLILESASTNQTSMYLCASGIKGRGVDQPQHFGDGTRLSIL.

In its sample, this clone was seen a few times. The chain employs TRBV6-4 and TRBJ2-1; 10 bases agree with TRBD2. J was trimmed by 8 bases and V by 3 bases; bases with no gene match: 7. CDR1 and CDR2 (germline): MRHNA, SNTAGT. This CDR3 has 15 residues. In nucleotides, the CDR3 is TGTGCCAGCAGTGAGGGAGCGGGAGGGGTGGATGAGCAGTTCTTC. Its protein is CASSEGAGGVDEQFF.

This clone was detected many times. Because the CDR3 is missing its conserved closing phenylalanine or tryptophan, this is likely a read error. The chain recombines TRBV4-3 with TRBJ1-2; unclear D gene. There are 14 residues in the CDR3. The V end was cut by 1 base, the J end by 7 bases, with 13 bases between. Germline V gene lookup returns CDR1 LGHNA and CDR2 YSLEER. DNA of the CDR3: TGCGCCAGCAGCCAAGGAATCATGGTCGGTGGCTACACCCTC. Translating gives CASSQGIMVGGYTL.

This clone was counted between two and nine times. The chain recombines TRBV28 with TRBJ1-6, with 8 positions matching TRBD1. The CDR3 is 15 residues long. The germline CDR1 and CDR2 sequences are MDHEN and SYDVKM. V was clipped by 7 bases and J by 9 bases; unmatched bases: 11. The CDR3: CASTSVDRESSPLHF. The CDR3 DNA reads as TGTGCCAGCACCTCGGTGGACAGGGAGAGTTCACCCCTCCACTTT.

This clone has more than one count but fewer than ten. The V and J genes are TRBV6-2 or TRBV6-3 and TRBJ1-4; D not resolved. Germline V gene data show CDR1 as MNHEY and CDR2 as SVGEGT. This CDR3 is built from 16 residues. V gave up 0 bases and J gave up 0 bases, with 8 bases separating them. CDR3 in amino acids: CASSYSGGATNEKLFF. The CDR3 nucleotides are TGTGCCAGCAGTTACTCGGGCGGAGCAACTAATGAAAAACTGTTTTTT.

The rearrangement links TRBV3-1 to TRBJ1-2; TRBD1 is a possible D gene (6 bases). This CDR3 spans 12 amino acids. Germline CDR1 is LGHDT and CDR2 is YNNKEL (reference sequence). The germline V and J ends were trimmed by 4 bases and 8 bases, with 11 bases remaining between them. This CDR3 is CASSPLRGGYTF. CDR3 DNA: TGTGCCAGCAGCCCCCTGAGGGGGGGCTACACCTTC.

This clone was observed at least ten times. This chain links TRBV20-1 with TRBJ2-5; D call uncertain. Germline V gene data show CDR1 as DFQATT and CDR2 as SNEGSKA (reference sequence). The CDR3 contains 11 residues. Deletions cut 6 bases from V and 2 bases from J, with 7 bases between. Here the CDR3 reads CSAKVQETQYF. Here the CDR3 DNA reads TGCAGTGCCAAGGTACAAGAGACCCAGTACTTC.

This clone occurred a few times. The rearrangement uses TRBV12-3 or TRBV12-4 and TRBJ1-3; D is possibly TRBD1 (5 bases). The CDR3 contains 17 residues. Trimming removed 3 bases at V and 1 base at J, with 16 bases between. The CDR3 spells CASSLELQDRSGNTIYF. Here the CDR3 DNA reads TGTGCCAGCAGTTTGGAACTACAGGACCGTTCTGGAAACACCATATATTTT.

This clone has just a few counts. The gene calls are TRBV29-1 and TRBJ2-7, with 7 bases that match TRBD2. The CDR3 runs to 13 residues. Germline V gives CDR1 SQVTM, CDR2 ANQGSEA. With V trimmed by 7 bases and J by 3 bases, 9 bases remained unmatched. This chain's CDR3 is CSAITGTNYEQYF. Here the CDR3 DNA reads TGCAGCGCTATTACCGGGACTAACTACGAGCAGTACTTC.

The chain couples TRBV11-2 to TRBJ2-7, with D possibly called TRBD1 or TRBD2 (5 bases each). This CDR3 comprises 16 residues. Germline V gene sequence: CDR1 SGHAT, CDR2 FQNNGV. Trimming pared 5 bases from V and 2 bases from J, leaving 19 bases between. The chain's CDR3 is CASSLAVGDGTYEQYF. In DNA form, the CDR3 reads TGTGCCAGCAGCCTCGCCGTCGGGGACGGAACCTACGAGCAGTACTTC.

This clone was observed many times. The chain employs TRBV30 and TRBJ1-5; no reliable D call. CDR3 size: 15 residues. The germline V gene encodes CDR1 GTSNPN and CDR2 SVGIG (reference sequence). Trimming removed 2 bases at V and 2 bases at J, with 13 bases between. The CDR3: CAWSSAFVGNQPQHF. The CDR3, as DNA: TGTGCCTGGAGTTCCGCGTTTGTCGGCAATCAGCCCCAGCATTTT.

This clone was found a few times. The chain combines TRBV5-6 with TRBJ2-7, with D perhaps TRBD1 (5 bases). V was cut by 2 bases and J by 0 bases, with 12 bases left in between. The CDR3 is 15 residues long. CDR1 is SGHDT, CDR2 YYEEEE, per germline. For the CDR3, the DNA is TGTGCCAGCAGCTTCAGGGCCCCGAACTCCTACGAGCAGTACTTC. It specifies CASSFRAPNSYEQYF.

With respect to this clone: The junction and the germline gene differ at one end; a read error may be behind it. CDR3 amino acids: CVSSWTGGSWGGDTIYF. CDR3 DNA: TGTGTCAGCAGCTGGACAGGGGGCTCCTGGGGAGGAGACACCATATATTTT. The gene calls are TRBV11-1 and TRBJ1-3, with 11 positions matching TRBD1. The CDR3 runs to 17 residues. Germline values: CDR1 SGHAT, CDR2 FQDESV (reference sequence).

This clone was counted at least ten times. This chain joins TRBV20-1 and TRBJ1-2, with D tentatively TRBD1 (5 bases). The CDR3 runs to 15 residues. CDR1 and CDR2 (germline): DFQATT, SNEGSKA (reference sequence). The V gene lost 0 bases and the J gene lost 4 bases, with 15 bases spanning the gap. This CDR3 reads CSARDRGPCIYGYTF. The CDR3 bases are TGCAGTGCTAGAGATAGGGGACCGTGCATCTATGGCTACACCTTC.

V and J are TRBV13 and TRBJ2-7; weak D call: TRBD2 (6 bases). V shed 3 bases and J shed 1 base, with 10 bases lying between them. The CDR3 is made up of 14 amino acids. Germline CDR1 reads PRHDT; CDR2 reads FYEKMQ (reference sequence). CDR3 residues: CASSFGRESYEQYF. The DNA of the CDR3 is TGTGCCAGCAGCTTCGGACGGGAGTCCTACGAGCAGTACTTC.

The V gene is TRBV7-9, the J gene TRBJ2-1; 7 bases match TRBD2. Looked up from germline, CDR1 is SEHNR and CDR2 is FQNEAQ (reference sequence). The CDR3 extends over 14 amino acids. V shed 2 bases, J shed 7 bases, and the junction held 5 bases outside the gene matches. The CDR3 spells CASSLQSGKNEQFF. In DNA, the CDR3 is TGTGCCAGCAGCTTACAAAGCGGGAAAAATGAGCAGTTCTTC.

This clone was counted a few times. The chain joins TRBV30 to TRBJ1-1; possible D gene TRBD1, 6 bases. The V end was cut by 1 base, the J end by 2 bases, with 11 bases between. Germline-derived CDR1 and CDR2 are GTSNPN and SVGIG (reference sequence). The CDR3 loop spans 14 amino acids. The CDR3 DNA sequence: TGTGCCTGGAGTGACGCACAGGGAAACACTGAAGCTTTCTTT. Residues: CAWSDAQGNTEAFF.

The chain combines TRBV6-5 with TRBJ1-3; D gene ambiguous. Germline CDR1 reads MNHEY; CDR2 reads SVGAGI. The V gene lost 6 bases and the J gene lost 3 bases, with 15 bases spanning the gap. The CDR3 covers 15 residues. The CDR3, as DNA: TGTGCCAGCAGCTACAACTCCGAGGGTGGAAACACCATATATTTT. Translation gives CASSYNSEGGNTIYF.

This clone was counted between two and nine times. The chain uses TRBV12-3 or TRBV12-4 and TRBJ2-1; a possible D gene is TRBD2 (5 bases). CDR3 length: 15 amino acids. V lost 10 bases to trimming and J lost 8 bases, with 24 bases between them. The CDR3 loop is CAIRSSDYDPHEQFF. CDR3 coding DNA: TGTGCCATAAGGTCGTCAGACTATGACCCCCATGAGCAGTTCTTC.

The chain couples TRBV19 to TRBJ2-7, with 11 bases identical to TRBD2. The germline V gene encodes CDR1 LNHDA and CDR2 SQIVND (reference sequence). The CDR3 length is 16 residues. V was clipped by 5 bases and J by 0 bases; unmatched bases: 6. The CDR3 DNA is TGTGCCAGTAGTGGTCATAGCGGGAGGGGCTCCTACGAGCAGTACTTC. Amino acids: CASSGHSGRGSYEQYF.

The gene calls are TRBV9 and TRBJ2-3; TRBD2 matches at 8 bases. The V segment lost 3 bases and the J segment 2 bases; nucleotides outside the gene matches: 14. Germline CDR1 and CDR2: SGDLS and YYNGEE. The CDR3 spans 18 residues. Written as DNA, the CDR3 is TGTGCCAGCAGCGGCGGGGCCCTTAGCGGGGATTACACAGATACGCAGTATTTT. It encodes CASSGGALSGDYTDTQYF.

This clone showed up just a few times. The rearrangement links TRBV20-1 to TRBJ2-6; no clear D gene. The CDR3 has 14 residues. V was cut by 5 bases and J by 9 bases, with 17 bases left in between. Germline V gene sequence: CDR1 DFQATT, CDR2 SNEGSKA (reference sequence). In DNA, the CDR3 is TGCAGTGCTTCATCGGGCTCTGGGTTCAACGTCCTGACTTTC. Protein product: CSASSGSGFNVLTF.

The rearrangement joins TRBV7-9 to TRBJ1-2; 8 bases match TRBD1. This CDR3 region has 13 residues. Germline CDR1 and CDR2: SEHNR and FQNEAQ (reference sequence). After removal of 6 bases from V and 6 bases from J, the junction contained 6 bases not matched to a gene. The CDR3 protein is CASRATGDNGYTF. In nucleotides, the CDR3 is TGTGCCAGCAGGGCGACAGGGGATAATGGCTACACCTTC.

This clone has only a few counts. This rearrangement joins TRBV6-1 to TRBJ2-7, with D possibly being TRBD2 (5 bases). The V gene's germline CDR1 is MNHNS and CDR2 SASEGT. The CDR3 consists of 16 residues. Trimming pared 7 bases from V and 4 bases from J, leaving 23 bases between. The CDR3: CASTPLGGLASYEQYF. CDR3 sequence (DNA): TGTGCCAGCACCCCCCTCGGAGGCCTGGCCTCGTACGAGCAGTACTTC.

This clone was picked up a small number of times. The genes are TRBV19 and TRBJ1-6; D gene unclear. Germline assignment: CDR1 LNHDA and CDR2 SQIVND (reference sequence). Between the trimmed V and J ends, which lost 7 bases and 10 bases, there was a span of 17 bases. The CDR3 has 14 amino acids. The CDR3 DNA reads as TGTGCCAGTAACACGGGAAGGGTCGGGTCACCCCTCCACTTT. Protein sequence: CASNTGRVGSPLHF.

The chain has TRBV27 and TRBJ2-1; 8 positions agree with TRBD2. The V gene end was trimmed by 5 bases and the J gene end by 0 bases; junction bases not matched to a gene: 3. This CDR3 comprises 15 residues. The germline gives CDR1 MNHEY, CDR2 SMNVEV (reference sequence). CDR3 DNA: TGTGCCAGCAGTGCCCGGGAGGGCTCCTACAATGAGCAGTTCTTC. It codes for CASSAREGSYNEQFF.